The T cell receptor (beta chain) under discussion was sequenced for a study of vaccination and CD4 T cells after COVID-19. Sequencing of the DNA from cultured CD4+ T cells was carried out with the Oncomine TCR Beta short-read assay. Researchers extracted genomic DNA from CD4+ T cells that had been cultured. Each CDR3 protein gets one entry after TCRdb re-called the PCR reads with MiXCR. The sample holds about 9,000 distinct CDR3 sequences, around 28% seen once. Looked up from germline, CDR1 is SQVTM and CDR2 is ANQGSEA. V dropped 7 bases and J dropped 5; count of bases not matched to a gene: 7. The CDR3 sequence is 13 residues long. The treatment was: approximately 9-day PBMC culture with coronavirus spike peptide pools or control peptides (ViraFEST assay). Before the COVID-19 pandemic (2011-2018), CD4+ T cells were obtained from the unexposed donor. Study observations and caveats: Researchers report that 304 of 307 vaccine-specific clones in convalescent patients proved spike mono-reactive.

This clonotype showed up just a few times. Its antigen is unidentified. The sequence was collected from a human donor in good health. Material: CD4+ T cells from blood, cultured in vitro. The chain recombines TRBV29-1 with TRBJ2-3; 9 bases match TRBD1. This chain's CDR3 is CSGMTGGLDTQYF. As DNA, the CDR3 is TGCAGCGGAATGACAGGGGGGTTAGATACGCAGTATTTT.